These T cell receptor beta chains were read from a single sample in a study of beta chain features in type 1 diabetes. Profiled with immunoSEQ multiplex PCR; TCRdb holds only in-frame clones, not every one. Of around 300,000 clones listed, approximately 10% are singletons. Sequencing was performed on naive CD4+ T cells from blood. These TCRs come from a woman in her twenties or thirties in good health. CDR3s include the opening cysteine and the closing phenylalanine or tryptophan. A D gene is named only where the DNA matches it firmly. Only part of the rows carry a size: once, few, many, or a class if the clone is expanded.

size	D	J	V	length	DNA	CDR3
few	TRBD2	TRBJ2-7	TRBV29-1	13	TGCAGCGTTTCTAGCGGGAGTATCCACGAGCAGTACTTC	CSVSSGSIHEQYF
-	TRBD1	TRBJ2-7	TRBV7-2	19	TGTGCCAGCAGCCGGCACCTGAGCGTTCCGGGACAGGGAACCTACGAGCAGTACTTC	CASSRHLSVPGQGTYEQYF
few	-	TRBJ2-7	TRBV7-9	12	TGTGCCAGCAGCTTACAGATGTACGAGCAGTACTTC	CASSLQMYEQYF
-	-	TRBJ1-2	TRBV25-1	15	TGTGCCAGCAGTGAATTCGGGGGGTCCGACTATGGCTACACCTTC	CASSEFGGSDYGYTF
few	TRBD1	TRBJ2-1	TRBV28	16	TGTGCCAGCAGTTCTGGGACAGGGGGTCCCTACAATGAGCAGTTCTTC	CASSSGTGGPYNEQFF
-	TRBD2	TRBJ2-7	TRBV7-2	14	TGTGCCAGCAGCCTGGGGACTAGCGGGAACGAGCAGTACTTC	CASSLGTSGNEQYF
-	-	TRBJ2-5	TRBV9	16	TGTGCCAGCAGCGTAACCCCGGAGGGAAGGGAAGAGACCCAGTACTTC	CASSVTPEGREETQYF
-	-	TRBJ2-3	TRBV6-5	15	TGTGCCAGCAGTTACCAGGGGTGGGGCACAGATACGCAGTATTTT	CASSYQGWGTDTQYF
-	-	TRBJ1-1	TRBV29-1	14	TGCAGCGTTGTTCGGGAGGGTGGTTACACTGAAGCTTTCTTT	CSVVREGGYTEAFF
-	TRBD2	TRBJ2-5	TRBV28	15	TGTGCCAGCAGTTTATTTGTGGGAGGGCGCGAGACCCAGTACTTC	CASSLFVGGRETQYF
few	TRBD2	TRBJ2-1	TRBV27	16	TGTGCCAGCAGTTTATGGGGGACTAGCGGGAGGAATGAGCAGTTCTTC	CASSLWGTSGRNEQFF
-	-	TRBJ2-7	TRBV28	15	TGTGCCAGCAGTCCCGCCAGGGCCGGGTCCTACGAGCAGTACTTC	CASSPARAGSYEQYF
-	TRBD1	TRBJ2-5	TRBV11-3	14	TGTGCCAGCAGCGGACAGGGGGCGGGGGAGACCCAGTACTTC	CASSGQGAGETQYF
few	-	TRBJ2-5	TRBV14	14	TGTGCCAGCAGCCAGCAAGGACTACTGGAGACCCAGTACTTC	CASSQQGLLETQYF
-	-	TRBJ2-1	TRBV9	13	TGTGCCAGCAGAAGGGACAACTACAATGAGCAGTTCTTC	CASRRDNYNEQFF
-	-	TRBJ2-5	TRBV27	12	TGTGCCAGCAGCCCCGCGGGAGAGACCCAGTACTTC	CASSPAGETQYF
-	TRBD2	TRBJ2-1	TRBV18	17	TGTGCCAGCTCACCTCGTCTAGCGGGAGTGGGGTACAATGAGCAGTTCTTC	CASSPRLAGVGYNEQFF
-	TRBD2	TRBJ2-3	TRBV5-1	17	TGCGCCAGCAGCTTAGGGACTAGCGGGAGGTATGAAGATACGCAGTATTTT	CASSLGTSGRYEDTQYF
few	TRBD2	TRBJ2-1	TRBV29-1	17	TGCAGCGTTGATAGGCTAGCGGGACGACGTAGGTACAATGAGCAGTTCTTC	CSVDRLAGRRRYNEQFF
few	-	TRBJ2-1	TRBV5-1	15	TGCGCCAGCAGCTTGAGAACAAACTCCTACAATGAGCAGTTCTTC	CASSLRTNSYNEQFF